The clone carrying this TCR beta chain occurred many times. These data belong to a study of neurological immune-mediated disorders. This sample's time point: longitudinal time-point 2. MiXCR, applied by TCRdb to the 5' RACE reads, yields one record per CDR3 protein. Of 65,000 to 95,000 distinct CDR3 sequences in the sample, 5.8% were seen once. Source material: PBMCs. This sequence originates from a woman aged 55-75 years with multiple sclerosis.

This chain's CDR3 is CASSWRGTDTQYF. CDR3 sequence (DNA): TGTGCCAGCAGCTGGAGGGGCACAGATACGCAGTATTTT. J is TRBJ2-3 and V is TRBV7-2; possibly TRBD2 for D (6 bases). Trimming shortened V by 4 bases and J by 1 base, and 6 bases separated the two germline ends. The germline CDR1 and CDR2 sequences are SGHTA and FQGNSA. CDR3 size: 13 residues.